This T cell receptor beta chain was captured in a study of molecular identifiers for immune sequencing clone quantification. The CD8+CD4-CCR7+CD45RA+ phenotype defined the sorted naive CD8 T cells. A note on this clonotype: Its antigen is still unknown.

Losses at the gene ends were 4 bases for V and 0 bases for J; bases not matched to a gene: 13. The CDR3 has 20 amino acids. CDR1 and CDR2 (germline): SEHNR, FQNEAQ (reference sequence). Whole-study results and caveats: For effector cells, clones above 20 RNA copies held over 99% of molecules; for naive cells, under 1%.

Preparation of the bulk TCR libraries relied on previously described methods and listed TCR primers. In TCRdb, the PCR reads were re-called with MiXCR into one record per CDR3 protein. The sample contains around 460,000 distinct CDR3 sequences, roughly 24% of which appear only once. This sequence originates from a human donor in good health. Some libraries in this study had Jurkat cell RNA spiked in. The sequenced sample consisted of naive CD8+ T cells from blood, with Jurkat cell RNA spiked in. As to subset: FACS-sorted CD8+CD4-CCR7+CD45RA+ naive T cells. This chain uses TRBV7-9 with TRBJ2-1; 12 bases agree with TRBD2. CDR3 in DNA: TGTGCCAGCAGCTCAAACAGGGGCGAGACTAGCGGGAGCTCCTACAATGAGCAGTTCTTC. It specifies CASSSNRGETSGSSYNEQFF.